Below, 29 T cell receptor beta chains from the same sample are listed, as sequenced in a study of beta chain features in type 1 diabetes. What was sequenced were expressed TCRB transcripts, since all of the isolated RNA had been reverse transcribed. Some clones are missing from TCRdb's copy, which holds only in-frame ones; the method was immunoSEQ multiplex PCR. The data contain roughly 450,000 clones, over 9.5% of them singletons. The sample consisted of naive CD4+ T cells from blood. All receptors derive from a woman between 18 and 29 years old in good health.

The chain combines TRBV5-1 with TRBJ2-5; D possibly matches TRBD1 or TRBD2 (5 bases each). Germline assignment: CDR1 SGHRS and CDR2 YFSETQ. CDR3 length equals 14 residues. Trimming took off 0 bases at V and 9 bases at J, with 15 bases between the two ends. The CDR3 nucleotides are TGCGCCAGCAGCTTGGCCGGGGCGGATCGGGCCCAGTACTTC. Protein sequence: CASSLAGADRAQYF.

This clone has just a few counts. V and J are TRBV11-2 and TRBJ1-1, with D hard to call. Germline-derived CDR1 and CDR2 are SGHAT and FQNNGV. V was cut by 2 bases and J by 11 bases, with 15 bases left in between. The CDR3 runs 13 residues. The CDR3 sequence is CASSLRPEALAFF. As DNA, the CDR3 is TGTGCCAGCAGCTTAAGGCCCGAGGCTTTGGCTTTCTTT. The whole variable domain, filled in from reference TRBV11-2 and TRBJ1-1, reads EAGVAQSPRYKIIEKRQSVAFWCNPISGHATLYWYQQILGQGPKLLIQFQNNGVVDDSQLPKDRFSAERLKGVDSTLKIQPAKLEDSAVYLCASSLRPEALAFFGQGTRLTVV.

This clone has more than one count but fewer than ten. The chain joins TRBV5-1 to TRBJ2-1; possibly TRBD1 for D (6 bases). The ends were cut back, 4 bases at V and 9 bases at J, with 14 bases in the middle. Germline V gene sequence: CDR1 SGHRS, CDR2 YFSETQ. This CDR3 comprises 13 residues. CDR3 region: CASSLHRAREQFF. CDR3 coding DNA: TGCGCCAGCAGCCTCCACAGGGCCCGTGAGCAGTTCTTC.

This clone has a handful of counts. CDR3 coding DNA: TGTGCCAGCAGCTCATTACCGTGGAACTACGAGCAGTACTTC. Amino acid sequence: CASSSLPWNYEQYF. The chain employs TRBV7-8 and TRBJ2-7; D not resolved. This CDR3 is 14 amino acids long. V shed 4 bases and J shed 3 bases, with 13 bases lying between them. From germline, CDR1 is SGHVS and CDR2 FQNEAQ.

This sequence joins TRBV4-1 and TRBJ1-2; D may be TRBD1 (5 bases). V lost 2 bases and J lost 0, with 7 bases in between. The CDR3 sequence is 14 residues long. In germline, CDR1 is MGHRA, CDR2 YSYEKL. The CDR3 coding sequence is TGCGCCAGCAGCCAAAGACAGTCTAACTATGGCTACACCTTC. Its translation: CASSQRQSNYGYTF.

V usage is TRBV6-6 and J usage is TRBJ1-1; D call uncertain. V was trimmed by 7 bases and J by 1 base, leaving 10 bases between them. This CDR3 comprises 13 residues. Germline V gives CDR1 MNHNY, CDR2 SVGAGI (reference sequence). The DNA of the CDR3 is TGTGCCAGCATCCCAGCCACGAACACTGAAGCTTTCTTT. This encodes CASIPATNTEAFF.

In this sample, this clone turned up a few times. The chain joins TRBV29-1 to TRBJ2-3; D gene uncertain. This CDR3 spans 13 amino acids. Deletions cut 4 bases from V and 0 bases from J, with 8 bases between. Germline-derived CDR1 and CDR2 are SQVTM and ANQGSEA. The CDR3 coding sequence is TGCAGCGTTGGCTACCCGAGCACAGATACGCAGTATTTT. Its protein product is CSVGYPSTDTQYF.

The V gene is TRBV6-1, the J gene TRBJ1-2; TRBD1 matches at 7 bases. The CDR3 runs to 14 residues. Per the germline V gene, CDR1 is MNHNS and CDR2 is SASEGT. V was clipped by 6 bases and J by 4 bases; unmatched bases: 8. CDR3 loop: CASRRTGDLYGYTF. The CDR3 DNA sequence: TGTGCCAGCAGGAGGACAGGAGACCTCTATGGCTACACCTTC.

The chain's CDR3 is CASSFIGRADTGELFF. In nucleotides, the CDR3 is TGTGCCAGCAGCTTTATTGGGAGAGCGGACACCGGGGAGCTGTTTTTT. The rearrangement joins TRBV7-9 to TRBJ2-2; the D gene is possibly TRBD2 (5 bases). This CDR3 contains 16 residues. V was clipped by 3 bases and J by 3 bases, with 14 bases between them. Germline values: CDR1 SEHNR, CDR2 FQNEAQ (reference sequence).

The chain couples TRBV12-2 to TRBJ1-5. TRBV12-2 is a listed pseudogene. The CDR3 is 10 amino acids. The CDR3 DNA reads TGCTGGGGGTGCAATCAGCCCCAGCATTTT. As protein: CWGCNQPQHF.

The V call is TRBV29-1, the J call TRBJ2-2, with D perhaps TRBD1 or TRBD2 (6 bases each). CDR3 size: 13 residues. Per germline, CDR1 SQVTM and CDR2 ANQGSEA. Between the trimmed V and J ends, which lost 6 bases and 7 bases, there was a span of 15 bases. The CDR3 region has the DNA TGCAGCGTCATTCCGGGGGCGATCGGGGAGCTGTTTTTT. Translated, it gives CSVIPGAIGELFF.

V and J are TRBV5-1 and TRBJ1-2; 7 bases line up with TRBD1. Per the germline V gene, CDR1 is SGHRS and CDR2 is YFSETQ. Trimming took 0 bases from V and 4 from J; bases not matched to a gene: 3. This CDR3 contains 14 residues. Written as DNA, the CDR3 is TGCGCCAGCAGCTTGGGACAGGGCGGCTATGGCTACACCTTC. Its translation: CASSLGQGGYGYTF.

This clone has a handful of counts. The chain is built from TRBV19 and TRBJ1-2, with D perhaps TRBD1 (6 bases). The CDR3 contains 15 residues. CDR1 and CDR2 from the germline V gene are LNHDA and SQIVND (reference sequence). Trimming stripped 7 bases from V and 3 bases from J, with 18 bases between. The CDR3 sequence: CASINPETGDYGYTF. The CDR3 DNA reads TGTGCCAGTATCAACCCGGAGACAGGAGACTATGGCTACACCTTC.

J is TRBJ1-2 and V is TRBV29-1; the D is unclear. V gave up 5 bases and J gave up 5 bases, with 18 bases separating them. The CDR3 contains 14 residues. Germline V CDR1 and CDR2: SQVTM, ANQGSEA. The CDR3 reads CSVSTESTGYGYTF. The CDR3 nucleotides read TGCAGCGTTTCCACCGAATCAACCGGGTATGGCTACACCTTC.

The CDR3 loop is CASSLPGGFTDTQYF. Written as DNA, the CDR3 is TGTGCCAGCAGCTTGCCGGGGGGCTTCACAGATACGCAGTATTTT. The chain uses TRBV5-6 and TRBJ2-3, with D perhaps TRBD2 (7 bases). Germline lookup yields CDR1 SGHDT and CDR2 YYEEEE. With 1 base removed from V and 2 bases from J, the gap between germline ends came to 11 bases. The CDR3 is made up of 15 amino acids.

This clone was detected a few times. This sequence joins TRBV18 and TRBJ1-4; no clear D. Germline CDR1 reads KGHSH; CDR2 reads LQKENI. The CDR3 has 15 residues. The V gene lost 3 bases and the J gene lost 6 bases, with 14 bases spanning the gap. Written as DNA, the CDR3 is TGTGCCAGCTCACCCCTAGACCAAGCGGATGAAAAACTGTTTTTT. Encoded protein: CASSPLDQADEKLFF.

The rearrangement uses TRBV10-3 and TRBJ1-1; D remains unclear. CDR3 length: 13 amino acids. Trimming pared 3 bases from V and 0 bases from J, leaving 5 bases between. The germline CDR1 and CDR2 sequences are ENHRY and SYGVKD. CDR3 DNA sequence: TGTGCCATCAGTGAAAAACTGAACACTGAAGCTTTCTTT. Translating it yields CAISEKLNTEAFF.

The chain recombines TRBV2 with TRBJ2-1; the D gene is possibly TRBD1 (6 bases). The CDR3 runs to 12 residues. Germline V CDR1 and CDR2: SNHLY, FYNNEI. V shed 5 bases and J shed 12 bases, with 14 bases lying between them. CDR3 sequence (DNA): TGTGCCAGCAGTCAGGAAAGGACAGCGCAGTTCTTC. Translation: CASSQERTAQFF.

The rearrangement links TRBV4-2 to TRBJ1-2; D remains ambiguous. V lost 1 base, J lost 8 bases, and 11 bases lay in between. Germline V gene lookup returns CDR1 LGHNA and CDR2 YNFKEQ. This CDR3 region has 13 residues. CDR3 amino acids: CASSQVGVFGYTF. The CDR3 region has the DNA TGTGCCAGCAGCCAAGTGGGAGTATTCGGCTACACCTTC.

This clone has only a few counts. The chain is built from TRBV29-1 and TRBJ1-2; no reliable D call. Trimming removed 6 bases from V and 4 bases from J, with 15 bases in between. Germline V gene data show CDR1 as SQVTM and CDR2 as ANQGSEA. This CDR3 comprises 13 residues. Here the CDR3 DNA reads TGCAGCGTCCGCCCGGGTGCAAGCTATGGCTACACCTTC. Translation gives CSVRPGASYGYTF.

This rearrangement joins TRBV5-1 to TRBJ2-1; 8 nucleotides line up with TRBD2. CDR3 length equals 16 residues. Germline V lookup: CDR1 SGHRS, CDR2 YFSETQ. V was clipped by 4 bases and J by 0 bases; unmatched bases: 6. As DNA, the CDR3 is TGCGCCAGCAGCCACACTAGCGGACGCTCCTACAATGAGCAGTTCTTC. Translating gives CASSHTSGRSYNEQFF.

In DNA, the CDR3 is TGTGCCAGCAGCCCTCGACAGGGGGCGCGATGGGAGACCCAGTACTTC. Translated, it gives CASSPRQGARWETQYF. This chain joins TRBV7-2 and TRBJ2-5; TRBD1 agrees at 10 bases. V shed 5 bases, J shed 5 bases, and the junction held 11 bases outside the gene matches. Looked up from germline, CDR1 is SGHTA and CDR2 is FQGNSA. This CDR3 contains 16 residues.

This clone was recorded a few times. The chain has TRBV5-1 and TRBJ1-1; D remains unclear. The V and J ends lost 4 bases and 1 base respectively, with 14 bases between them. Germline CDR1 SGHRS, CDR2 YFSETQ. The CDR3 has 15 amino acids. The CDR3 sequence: CASSRTTGGNTEAFF. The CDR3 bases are TGCGCCAGCAGCCGGACGACTGGAGGGAACACTGAAGCTTTCTTT.

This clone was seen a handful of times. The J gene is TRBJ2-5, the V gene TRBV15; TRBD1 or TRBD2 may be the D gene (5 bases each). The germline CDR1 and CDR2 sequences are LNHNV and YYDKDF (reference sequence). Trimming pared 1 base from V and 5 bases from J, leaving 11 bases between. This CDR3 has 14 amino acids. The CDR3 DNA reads TGTGCCACCAGCAGAGCAAGTTGGGGGGAGACCCAGTACTTC. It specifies CATSRASWGETQYF.

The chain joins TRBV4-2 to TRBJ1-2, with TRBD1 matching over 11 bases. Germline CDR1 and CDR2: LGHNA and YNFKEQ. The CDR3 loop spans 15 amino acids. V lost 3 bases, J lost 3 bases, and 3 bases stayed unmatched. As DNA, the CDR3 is TGTGCCAGCAGCCACGGGGACAGGGGGGACTATGGCTACACCTTC. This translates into CASSHGDRGDYGYTF.

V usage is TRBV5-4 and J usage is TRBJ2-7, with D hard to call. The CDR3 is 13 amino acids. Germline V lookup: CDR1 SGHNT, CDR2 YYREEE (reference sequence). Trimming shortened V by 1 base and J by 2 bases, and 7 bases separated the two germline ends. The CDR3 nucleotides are TGTGCCAGCAGCTTGCCACCACCCTACGAGCAGTACTTC. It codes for CASSLPPPYEQYF.

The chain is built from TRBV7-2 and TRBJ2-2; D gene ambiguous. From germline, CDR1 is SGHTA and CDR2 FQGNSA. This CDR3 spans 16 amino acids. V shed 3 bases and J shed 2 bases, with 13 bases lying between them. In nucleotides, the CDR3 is TGTGCCAGCAGCTTCGTGGGGTCAACCAACACCGGGGAGCTGTTTTTT. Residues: CASSFVGSTNTGELFF.

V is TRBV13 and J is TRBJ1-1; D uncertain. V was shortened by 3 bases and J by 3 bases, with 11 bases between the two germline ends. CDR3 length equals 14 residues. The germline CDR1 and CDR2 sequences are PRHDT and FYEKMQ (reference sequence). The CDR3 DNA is TGTGCCAGCAGCTTCCGGCGAGTAGACACTGAAGCTTTCTTT. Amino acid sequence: CASSFRRVDTEAFF.

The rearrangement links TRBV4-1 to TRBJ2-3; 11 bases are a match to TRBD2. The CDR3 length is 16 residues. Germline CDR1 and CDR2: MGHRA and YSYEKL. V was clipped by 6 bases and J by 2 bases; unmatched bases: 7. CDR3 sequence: CASRLLAGANTDTQYF. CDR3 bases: TGCGCCAGCAGGCTACTAGCGGGAGCGAACACAGATACGCAGTATTTT.